This entry lists 20 T cell receptor beta chains sequenced from one sample in a study of T cell changes during pregnancy in multiple sclerosis. The repertoire was sequenced with immunoSEQ multiplex PCR; TCRdb's copy has only in-frame clones and lacks some. Of tens of thousands of clones in the sample, 92% are singletons; the top ten hold 2.5% to 3.5%. The source was peripheral blood, collected in the third trimester of pregnancy. Every receptor here comes from a female donor in good health, enrolled as a control in a pregnancy study.

V and J are TRBV4-2 and TRBJ2-3; D is perhaps TRBD2 (6 bases). Germline V lookup: CDR1 LGHNA, CDR2 YNFKEQ. The CDR3 runs 17 residues. V was cut by 0 bases and J by 0 bases, with 13 bases left in between. The DNA of the CDR3 is TGTGCCAGCAGCCAAGAAGTACTAGCCGCTAGCACAGATACGCAGTATTTT. Encoded protein: CASSQEVLAASTDTQYF.

The chain employs TRBV28 and TRBJ2-1; D possibly corresponds to TRBD2 (5 bases). Germline V gene sequence: CDR1 MDHEN, CDR2 SYDVKM. The CDR3 is made up of 13 amino acids. The ends were cut back, 8 bases at V and 9 bases at J, with 17 bases in the middle. In DNA, the CDR3 is TGTGCCAGCCTTCCGTGGGAGAAGGGTGAGCAGTTCTTC. Its translation is CASLPWEKGEQFF.

The chain uses TRBV5-1 and TRBJ2-1, with 7 bases lining up with TRBD2. Per germline, CDR1 SGHRS and CDR2 YFSETQ. The junction had 2 bases not matched to a gene; V was cut back by 0 bases and J by 8 bases. CDR3 size: 13 residues. Written as DNA, the CDR3 is TGCGCCAGCAGCTTGGCCGGGAGGCATGAGCAGTTCTTC. Protein product: CASSLAGRHEQFF.

J is TRBJ2-1 and V is TRBV18; 7 bases map to TRBD2. The length of the CDR3 is 15 residues. CDR1 and CDR2 (germline): KGHSH, LQKENI. V was pared by 0 bases and J by 7 bases, with 6 bases of the junction left unmatched. As DNA, the CDR3 is TGTGCCAGCTCACCACCTGGACTAGAGGTGAATGAGCAGTTCTTC. It specifies CASSPPGLEVNEQFF.

The V gene is TRBV7-9, the J gene TRBJ1-1; D possibly corresponds to TRBD1 (6 bases). The CDR3 consists of 17 residues. CDR1 and CDR2 (germline): SEHNR, FQNEAQ (reference sequence). V was pared by 1 base and J by 1 base, with 16 bases between. The CDR3 nucleotides read TGTGCCAGCAGCTTAGTAATTCTAGGACAGAAGAACACTGAAGCTTTCTTT. Protein sequence: CASSLVILGQKNTEAFF.

About this clone itself: An end of the junction does not agree with germline; a read error may underlie this. V is TRBV4-2 and J is TRBJ2-1; 7 positions agree with TRBD1. Per germline, CDR1 LGHNA and CDR2 YNFKEQ. The CDR3 runs 15 residues. The CDR3: CASSKDPGQSLPQFF. CDR3 nucleotides: TGTGCCAGCAGCAAAGATCCGGGACAGTCACTCCCGCAGTTCTTC.

This clone appeared once. The chain employs TRBV4-2 and TRBJ2-3; TRBD2 agrees at 9 bases. The germline CDR1 and CDR2 sequences are LGHNA and YNFKEQ. V shed 3 bases, J shed 3 bases, and the junction held 7 bases outside the gene matches. The CDR3 spans 16 residues. CDR3 residues: CASSHFSGSVTDTQYF. The CDR3 bases are TGTGCCAGCAGCCATTTTAGCGGGAGTGTTACAGATACGCAGTATTTT.

The chain joins TRBV19 to TRBJ1-5, with D hard to call. V lost 7 bases, J lost 4 bases, and 8 bases lay in between. Germline V gene lookup returns CDR1 LNHDA and CDR2 SQIVND (reference sequence). The CDR3 is 12 residues long. This CDR3 reads CASTVENQPQHF. The CDR3 DNA is TGTGCCAGTACGGTGGAGAATCAGCCCCAGCATTTT. The variable domain in full, with the rest retrieved from reference TRBV19 and TRBJ1-5, is DGGITQSPKYLFRKEGQNVTLSCEQNLNHDAMYWYRQDPGQGLRLIYYSQIVNDFQKGDIAEGYSVSREKKESFPLTVTSAQKNPTAFYLCASTVENQPQHFGDGTRLSIL.

This clone was recorded only once. This chain links TRBV23-1 with TRBJ2-2, with 7 bases matching TRBD1. TRBV23-1 is an open reading frame, and its role is uncertain. V was clipped by 5 bases and J by 10 bases; unmatched bases: 37. This CDR3 spans 23 amino acids. The CDR3 loop is CASSVGQDRPVTTPPKPTLELFF. CDR3 in DNA: TGCGCCAGCAGTGTAGGACAGGATAGGCCCGTGACCACCCCCCCAAAACCAACGCTGGAGCTGTTTTTT.

The genes are TRBV9 and TRBJ1-4, with TRBD1 matching 7 bases. The J segment lost 2 bases and the V segment lost 7 bases, leaving 11 bases of the junction unmatched. CDR3 length equals 16 residues. Germline lookup yields CDR1 SGDLS and CDR2 YYNGEE. CDR3 DNA: TGTGCCAGCTCACCCGTGACAGGGTGGACTAATGAAAAACTGTTTTTT. Translation: CASSPVTGWTNEKLFF.

The rearrangement uses TRBV11-2 and TRBJ2-7, with 12 bases aligning to TRBD2. CDR3 length equals 13 residues. From germline, CDR1 is SGHAT and CDR2 FQNNGV. Trimming took 8 bases from V and 1 from J; bases not matched to a gene: 0. This CDR3 reads CASGTSGSYEQYF. In DNA, the CDR3 is TGTGCCAGCGGGACTAGCGGGTCCTACGAGCAGTACTTC.

This sequence joins TRBV7-9 and TRBJ1-2, with D maybe TRBD1 (6 bases). CDR1 and CDR2 from the germline V gene are SEHNR and FQNEAQ (reference sequence). V was trimmed by 1 base and J by 4 bases, leaving 10 bases between them. The CDR3 contains 14 residues. The CDR3 nucleotides are TGTGCCAGCAGCTTAGAAGGGGGGGGCTATGGCTACACCTTC. Protein sequence: CASSLEGGGYGYTF.

The genes are TRBV29-1 and TRBJ2-5; perhaps TRBD2 as D (6 bases). The CDR3 contains 16 residues. Per the germline V gene, CDR1 is SQVTM and CDR2 is ANQGSEA. Trimming removed 2 bases from V and 5 bases from J, with 21 bases in between. The DNA for the CDR3 is TGCAGCGTTGAATCATCAAAAGACGGGGGTTTGGAGACCCAGTACTTC. Translated, it gives CSVESSKDGGLETQYF.

This rearrangement joins TRBV19 to TRBJ1-1; TRBD1 matches 10 bases. This CDR3 spans 18 amino acids. Germline trimming cut 5 bases from V and 1 base from J; bases unmatched to any gene: 13. Germline CDR1 LNHDA, CDR2 SQIVND (reference sequence). In DNA, the CDR3 is TGTGCCAGTAGTGGTCGACAGGGGGCGCCTCCCCGGAACACTGAAGCTTTCTTT. Protein sequence: CASSGRQGAPPRNTEAFF.

This chain uses TRBV28 with TRBJ1-2; TRBD1 aligns across 9 bases. The ends lost 2 bases at V and 4 bases at J; junction bases unmatched: 5. The CDR3 is 15 amino acids. Per the germline V gene, CDR1 is MDHEN and CDR2 is SYDVKM. The CDR3 DNA is TGTGCCAGCAGTTTAGGGGACAGGGACCTCTATGGCTACACCTTC. Protein: CASSLGDRDLYGYTF.

This chain uses TRBV7-8 with TRBJ2-1, with 14 bases matching TRBD2. Germline CDR1 SGHVS, CDR2 FQNEAQ. The length of the CDR3 is 16 residues. V dropped 4 bases and J dropped 10; count of bases not matched to a gene: 9. The CDR3 is CASSSRTSGGNAEQFF. Written as DNA, the CDR3 is TGTGCCAGCAGCTCCAGGACTAGCGGGGGGAATGCGGAGCAGTTCTTC.

V is TRBV7-9 and J is TRBJ1-2, with D hard to call. Trimming removed 5 bases from V and 2 bases from J, with 3 bases in between. Germline CDR1 is SEHNR and CDR2 is FQNEAQ (reference sequence). The CDR3 runs 11 residues. DNA for the CDR3: TGTGCCAGCAGCCTGAACTATGGCTACACCTTC. This translates into CASSLNYGYTF.

This clone was observed once. The chain couples TRBV15 to TRBJ1-6, with D possibly TRBD1 on 5 matching bases. The germline CDR1 and CDR2 sequences are LNHNV and YYDKDF (reference sequence). V was trimmed by 0 bases and J by 8 bases, leaving 17 bases between them. The length of the CDR3 is 17 residues. The CDR3 sequence is CATSRDLTDTADSPLHF. CDR3 sequence (DNA): TGTGCCACCAGCAGAGATTTGACGGACACGGCTGATTCACCCCTCCACTTT.

This clone was counted once. This chain links TRBV7-9 with TRBJ2-1; 8 bases map to TRBD2. Losses at the gene ends were 5 bases for V and 6 bases for J; bases not matched to a gene: 12. The CDR3 spans 16 residues. Germline values: CDR1 SEHNR, CDR2 FQNEAQ (reference sequence). The CDR3 DNA reads TGTGCCAGCAGCCTGACCGGGTTGGGGACTAGCAATGAGCAGTTCTTC. Its protein product is CASSLTGLGTSNEQFF. Based on the CDR3 plus reference TRBV7-9 and TRBJ2-1, the full variable domain is DTGVSQNPRHKITKRGQNVTFRCDPISEHNRLYWYRQTLGQGPEFLTYFQNEAQLEKSRLLSDRFSAERPKGSFSTLEIQRTEQGDSAMYLCASSLTGLGTSNEQFFGPGTRLTVL.

The CDR3 here is CASSARQGANEQYF. CDR3 sequence (DNA): TGTGCCAGCAGCGCGCGACAGGGGGCCAACGAGCAGTACTTC. The chain uses TRBV5-4 and TRBJ2-7; 10 bases are shared with TRBD1. The V gene's germline CDR1 is SGHNT and CDR2 YYREEE (reference sequence). V dropped 4 bases and J dropped 5; count of bases not matched to a gene: 6. This CDR3 has 14 residues.